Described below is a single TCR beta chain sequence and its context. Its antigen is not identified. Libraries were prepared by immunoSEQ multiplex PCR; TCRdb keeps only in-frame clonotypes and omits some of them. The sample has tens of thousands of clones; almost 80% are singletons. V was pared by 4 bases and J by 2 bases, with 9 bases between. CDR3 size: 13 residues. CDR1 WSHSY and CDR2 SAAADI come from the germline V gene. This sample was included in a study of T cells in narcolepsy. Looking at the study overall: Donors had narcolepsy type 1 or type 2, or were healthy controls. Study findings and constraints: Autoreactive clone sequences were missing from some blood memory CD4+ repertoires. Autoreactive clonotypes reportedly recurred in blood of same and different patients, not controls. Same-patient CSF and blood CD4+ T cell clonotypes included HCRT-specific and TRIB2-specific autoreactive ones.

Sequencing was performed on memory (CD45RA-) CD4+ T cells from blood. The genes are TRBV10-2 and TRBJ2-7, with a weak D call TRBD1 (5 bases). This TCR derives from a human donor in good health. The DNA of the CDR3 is TGCGCCAGCAGTGGGCAGGGTCCCTACGAGCAGTACTTC. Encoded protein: CASSGQGPYEQYF.